The 31 T cell receptor beta chains in this list originate from one sample, sequenced in a study of cytomegalovirus exposure and HLA in healthy donors. Both 60 Vbeta primers and 13 Jbeta primers went into the PCR. This table comes from immunoSEQ multiplex PCR, and its TCRdb copy is limited to in-frame clones, with some not included. The table records approximately 140,000 clones, around 78% of them present only once. Sequenced input: PBMCs. The source of these receptors is a woman aged 45-65 years in good health and CMV-seronegative.

As for this clone: Other DNA sequences from this sample encode an identical CDR3 as well. The chain combines TRBV21-1 with TRBJ1-1; the DNA was not used to check the table's D call, TRBD1. TRBV21-1 constitutes a pseudogene. This CDR3 is built from 15 residues. The CDR3 reads CASVEAGGGRTEAFF. The CDR3 DNA reads as TGTGCCAGCGTAGAGGCAGGGGGCGGTCGGACTGAAGCCTTCTTT.

The rearrangement uses TRBV30 and TRBJ2-7; 11 positions agree with TRBD1. In germline, CDR1 is GTSNPN, CDR2 SVGIG (reference sequence). This CDR3 comprises 13 residues. V was pared by 5 bases and J by 6 bases, with 6 bases of the junction left unmatched. Here the CDR3 reads CAWGTGGFGEQYF. CDR3 in DNA: TGTGCCTGGGGGACAGGGGGATTTGGCGAGCAGTACTTC. The full variable domain, in which reference TRBV30 and TRBJ2-7 provide the parts outside the CDR3, is SQTIHQWPATLVQPVGSPLSLECTVEGTSNPNLYWYRQAAGRGLQLLFYSVGIGQISSEVPQNLSASRPQDRQFILSSKKLLLSDSGFYLCAWGTGGFGEQYFGPGTRLTVT.

Concerning this clone: At one of its ends the junction is not consistent with the germline gene, which may arise from a read error. V gene TRBV4-3 combines with J gene TRBJ2-1; 15 bases are a match to TRBD2. CDR3 length: 16 amino acids. CDR1 is LGHNA and CDR2 is YSLEER in the germline V gene. The CDR3 protein is CASSPILRGLAGGWIF. The CDR3 DNA is TGCGCCAGCAGCCCAATTTTGCGGGGACTAGCGGGAGGATGGATCTTC.

The chain carries TRBV7-3 and TRBJ2-1; D is possibly TRBD1 (5 bases). The ends were cut back, 2 bases at V and 2 bases at J, with 7 bases in the middle. The CDR3 is 14 amino acids. Germline CDR1 reads SGHTA; CDR2 reads FQGTGA. CDR3 sequence reads: CASSLGRAYNEQFF. As DNA, the CDR3 is TGTGCCAGCAGCTTAGGCAGGGCCTACAATGAGCAGTTCTTC.

This clone was counted between two and nine times. The chain combines TRBV6-1 with TRBJ1-1; D unresolved. CDR3 size: 12 residues. Trimming took 8 bases from V and 3 from J, leaving 10 bases between them. The germline CDR1 and CDR2 sequences are MNHNS and SASEGT. The CDR3 DNA is TGTGCCAGCGGTCCCGACTACACTGAAGCTTTCTTT. It yields the protein CASGPDYTEAFF.

V usage is TRBV7-3 and J usage is TRBJ2-7; D remains unclear. This CDR3 is built from 15 residues. Trimming removed 5 bases from V and 0 bases from J, with 14 bases in between. The V gene's germline CDR1 is SGHTA and CDR2 FQGTGA. CDR3: CASSPGATNSYEQYF. For the CDR3, the DNA is TGTGCCAGCAGCCCCGGAGCTACAAACTCCTACGAGCAGTACTTC.

The J gene is TRBJ2-2, the V gene TRBV7-9; D call uncertain. Trimming shortened V by 7 bases and J by 5 bases, and 5 bases separated the two germline ends. The germline CDR1 and CDR2 sequences are SEHNR and FQNEAQ (reference sequence). This CDR3 spans 11 amino acids. The DNA for the CDR3 is TGTGCCAGCATCCTAACCGGGGAGCTGTTTTTT. It is translated as CASILTGELFF.

The J gene is TRBJ2-7, the V gene TRBV9; 8 bases agree with TRBD1. This CDR3 has 14 amino acids. Germline V CDR1 and CDR2: SGDLS, YYNGEE. V dropped 0 bases and J dropped 3; count of bases not matched to a gene: 2. The CDR3 DNA is TGTGCCAGCAGCGTAGCTGACAGGGGCTACGAGCAGTACTTC. It yields the protein CASSVADRGYEQYF.

The V call is TRBV7-2, the J call TRBJ2-1; 12 positions match TRBD2. Germline V lookup: CDR1 SGHTA, CDR2 FQGNSA. Germline trimming cut 10 bases from V and 10 bases from J; bases unmatched to any gene: 17. This CDR3 region has 16 residues. CDR3 amino acids: CAILKGLAGGGGEQFF. CDR3 nucleotide sequence: TGTGCCATCCTCAAGGGGCTAGCGGGAGGGGGGGGAGAGCAGTTCTTC.

V is TRBV28 and J is TRBJ1-2; tentatively, D is TRBD1 (5 bases). The CDR3 is 15 amino acids. The germline V gene has CDR1 MDHEN and CDR2 SYDVKM. V gave up 4 bases and J gave up 6 bases, with 18 bases separating them. CDR3 DNA sequence: TGTGCCAGCAGTTCTCTCTTGCGCAGGGTTCATGGCTACACCTTC. This codes for CASSSLLRRVHGYTF.

The rearrangement uses TRBV5-1 and TRBJ1-5; 7 nucleotides align to TRBD1. The ends lost 1 base at V and 7 bases at J; junction bases unmatched: 8. The CDR3 runs to 15 residues. CDR1 and CDR2 (germline): SGHRS, YFSETQ. CDR3 coding DNA: TGCGCCAGCAGCTTGAGAGGGGGCGGAGGACAGCCCCAGCATTTT. This translates into CASSLRGGGGQPQHF.

This clone was seen only a few times. The gene calls are TRBV7-3 and TRBJ2-1; the D gene is possibly TRBD1 (6 bases). Germline loops: CDR1 SGHTA, CDR2 FQGTGA. Trimming stripped 4 bases from V and 0 bases from J, with 16 bases between. The CDR3 has 17 amino acids. CDR3 sequence (DNA): TGTGCCAGCAGCTCGGACAGACTAAGTAGCTCCTACAATGAGCAGTTCTTC. Amino acid sequence: CASSSDRLSSSYNEQFF.

With respect to this clone: A read error may produce the germline difference seen at one junction end. The chain carries TRBV4-3 and TRBJ1-2; D is possibly TRBD1 (5 bases). There are 16 residues in the CDR3. Germline lookup yields CDR1 LGHNA and CDR2 YSLEER. CDR3 residues: CASSQPQMGGIYGYPF. CDR3 nucleotide sequence: TGCGCCAGCAGCCAACCCCAGATGGGGGGGATCTATGGCTACCCCTTC.

The rearrangement joins TRBV28 to TRBJ1-2, with TRBD1 matching over 10 bases. J was trimmed by 4 bases and V by 6 bases; bases with no gene match: 5. Looked up from germline, CDR1 is MDHEN and CDR2 is SYDVKM. The CDR3 spans 14 residues. The CDR3 DNA is TGTGCCAGCAGGCCGGGACAGGGGTTCTATGGCTACACCTTC. Protein sequence: CASRPGQGFYGYTF.

The chain employs TRBV5-1 and TRBJ2-5; maybe TRBD1 (6 bases). V was trimmed by 2 bases and J by 4 bases, leaving 18 bases between them. This CDR3 comprises 16 residues. The germline CDR1 and CDR2 sequences are SGHRS and YFSETQ. The CDR3 loop reads CASSLPNGQSGETQYF. In DNA, the CDR3 is TGCGCCAGCAGCTTACCGAACGGACAGTCGGGAGAGACCCAGTACTTC.

This clone was detected only once. The germline gene is not matched at one end of the junction; a read error may be the cause. V usage is TRBV7-9 and J usage is TRBJ2-1; TRBD2 matches at 11 bases. Germline-derived CDR1 and CDR2 are SEHNR and FQNEAQ (reference sequence). This CDR3 region has 15 residues. CDR3: CSSSLATSGEYEQFF. The DNA for the CDR3 is TGTTCCAGCAGCTTAGCGACTAGCGGGGAGTATGAGCAGTTCTTC.

The chain links TRBV5-4 to TRBJ2-7, with 7 bases that match TRBD2. Germline assignment: CDR1 SGHNT and CDR2 YYREEE (reference sequence). Germline trimming cut 0 bases from V and 5 bases from J; bases unmatched to any gene: 5. CDR3 size: 14 residues. DNA of the CDR3: TGTGCCAGCAGCTTGGGAGGGAGGGCCCACGAGCAGTACTTC. Translated: CASSLGGRAHEQYF.

The chain employs TRBV14 and TRBJ1-2, with a tentative D call TRBD1 (5 bases). Germline V gene sequence: CDR1 SGHDN, CDR2 FVKESK. V gave up 1 base and J gave up 4 bases, with 10 bases separating them. This CDR3 spans 14 amino acids. The CDR3 sequence: CASSQVTTAYGYTF. In DNA form, the CDR3 reads TGTGCCAGCAGCCAAGTTACGACAGCCTATGGCTACACCTTC.

The rearrangement uses TRBV5-4 and TRBJ2-1, with TRBD2 matching 10 bases. CDR3 length: 16 residues. The germline V gene has CDR1 SGHNT and CDR2 YYREEE (reference sequence). V dropped 0 bases and J dropped 4; count of bases not matched to a gene: 4. CDR3 nucleotides: TGTGCCAGCAGCTTGGGCAGCGGGAGGGATTACAATGAGCAGTTCTTC. This gives the protein CASSLGSGRDYNEQFF.

This clone was seen a single time. The genes are TRBV29-1 and TRBJ2-1, with 7 bases lining up with TRBD1. This CDR3 is built from 14 residues. The V gene end was trimmed by 6 bases and the J gene end by 1 base; junction bases not matched to a gene: 6. The germline V gene encodes CDR1 SQVTM and CDR2 ANQGSEA. CDR3 sequence reads: CSVDGQESYNEQFF. DNA for the CDR3: TGCAGCGTCGACGGACAGGAGTCCTACAATGAGCAGTTCTTC.

The rearrangement uses TRBV2 and TRBJ2-1; TRBD2 matches 8 bases. The CDR3 totals 15 residues. V was pared by 5 bases and J by 10 bases, with 13 bases of the junction left unmatched. The germline V gene has CDR1 SNHLY and CDR2 FYNNEI. The CDR3 DNA is TGTGCCAGCAGTCTTTTGGCGGGAGGTCTCCGGGAGCAGTTCTTC. This gives the protein CASSLLAGGLREQFF.

This clone was seen a few times. This sequence joins TRBV28 and TRBJ2-5, with TRBD1 as a possible D gene (5 bases). Trimming cost V 1 base and J 4 bases, with 13 bases left between them. CDR1 MDHEN and CDR2 SYDVKM come from the germline V gene. The CDR3 sequence is 15 residues long. This CDR3 reads CASSLSSPGLETQYF. CDR3 DNA sequence: TGTGCCAGCAGTTTATCTTCCCCAGGGCTAGAGACCCAGTACTTC.

The rearrangement links TRBV5-6 to TRBJ1-1; 7 bases are a match to TRBD1. The V gene's germline CDR1 is SGHDT and CDR2 YYEEEE. The CDR3 runs to 13 residues. The V segment lost 3 bases and the J segment 5 bases; nucleotides outside the gene matches: 4. This CDR3 is CASSSSRGTEAFF. The CDR3 DNA sequence: TGTGCCAGCAGCTCGTCCAGGGGGACTGAAGCTTTCTTT.

This chain joins TRBV29-1 and TRBJ2-7, with D uncertain. The V end lost 7 bases, the J end lost 4 bases, and 17 bases lay between the germline ends. CDR3 length: 13 amino acids. The V gene's germline CDR1 is SQVTM and CDR2 ANQGSEA. CDR3 sequence reads: CSARWLGRYEQYV. CDR3 nucleotide sequence: TGCAGCGCCCGCTGGCTTGGCAGGTACGAGCAGTACGTC.

The J gene is TRBJ1-5, the V gene TRBV25-1, with D perhaps matching TRBD1 (5 bases). Germline V gene lookup returns CDR1 MGHDK and CDR2 SYGVNS. Trimming cost V 3 bases and J 5 bases, with 20 bases left between them. This CDR3 comprises 17 residues. The CDR3 spells CASSDGAGGYGDQPQHF. The CDR3 DNA reads TGTGCCAGCAGTGATGGGGCGGGGGGGTACGGCGATCAGCCCCAGCATTTT. Full variable domain (missing parts from reference TRBV25-1 and TRBJ1-5): EADIYQTPRYLVIGTGKKITLECSQTMGHDKMYWYQQDPGMELHLIHYSYGVNSTEKGDLSSESTVSRIRTEHFPLTLESARPSHTSQYLCASSDGAGGYGDQPQHFGDGTRLSIL.

This chain links TRBV5-4 with TRBJ2-3; D may be TRBD1 (6 bases). The CDR3 is made up of 14 amino acids. Germline assignment: CDR1 SGHNT and CDR2 YYREEE (reference sequence). Trimming removed 9 bases at V and 1 base at J, with 15 bases between. The CDR3 DNA is TGTGCCATACTCTTAGCAGGGGGCACAGATACGCAGTATTTT. Residues: CAILLAGGTDTQYF.

Ten or more counts support this clone. The chain employs TRBV6-1 and TRBJ2-7; D unclear. Germline V CDR1 and CDR2: MNHNS, SASEGT. The CDR3 length is 15 residues. V lost 2 bases and J lost 0, with 11 bases in between. In DNA form, the CDR3 reads TGTGCCAGCAGTGAAAGTGGCGGAAGCTCCTACGAGCAGTACTTC. It is translated as CASSESGGSSYEQYF.

There are a few counts of this clone. The chain links TRBV30 to TRBJ2-3; D call uncertain. Per the germline V gene, CDR1 is GTSNPN and CDR2 is SVGIG (reference sequence). V shed 5 bases and J shed 5 bases, with 11 bases lying between them. This CDR3 has 12 amino acids. The CDR3 DNA reads as TGTGCCTGGGCCCCCCCGGGAGATACGCAGTATTTT. This gives the protein CAWAPPGDTQYF.

The chain employs TRBV28 and TRBJ1-5; 9 bases map to TRBD1. This CDR3 comprises 15 residues. Trimming at V came to 5 bases and at J to 3 bases, leaving 5 bases not matched to a gene. Germline loops: CDR1 MDHEN, CDR2 SYDVKM. The CDR3 DNA reads as TGTGCCAGCAGTGCCGGGACAGGGTACAATCAGCCCCAGCATTTT. As protein: CASSAGTGYNQPQHF.

The chain joins TRBV12-5 to TRBJ1-2, with D tentatively TRBD1 (5 bases). The CDR3 covers 13 residues. Germline V gene data show CDR1 as LGHNT and CDR2 as FRNRAP. Trimming left V 3 bases short and J 7 bases short, with 12 bases between. CDR3 region: CASGLERGGGYTF. The CDR3, as DNA: TGTGCTAGTGGTTTAGAACGGGGGGGTGGCTACACCTTC.

The J gene is TRBJ2-7, the V gene TRBV7-6; TRBD1 might be the D (6 bases). The germline V gene has CDR1 SGHVS and CDR2 FNYEAQ. This CDR3 is built from 16 residues. V shed 4 bases and J shed 1 base, with 17 bases lying between them. The CDR3 region is CASSSNRAPISYEQYF. CDR3 sequence (DNA): TGTGCCAGCAGCTCTAACAGGGCCCCCATTTCCTACGAGCAGTACTTC.